The clone carrying this T cell receptor (beta chain) was seen a handful of times. What it binds is unknown. Per germline, CDR1 DFQATT and CDR2 SNEGSKA (reference sequence). V gave up 4 bases and J gave up 1 base; unmatched junction bases: 3. This CDR3 comprises 16 residues. The record originates from a study of CD8 T cells in ankylosing spondylitis. Quantitative 5'-RACE with molecular barcodes was used to make the TCR beta libraries. From the 5' RACE reads, TCRdb called clonotypes with MiXCR, one entry per CDR3 protein. The sample records about 240,000 distinct CDR3 sequences, roughly 8.6% being singletons. Overall study findings and caveats: Blood from ankylosing spondylitis patients appeared to carry a characteristic roughly eight-variant TCR beta motif.

The clonotype originates from a male donor with ankylosing spondylitis or in good health (not recorded which). Source material: blood, either unsorted or a sorted T cell fraction (not recorded which). The chain is built from TRBV20-1 and TRBJ2-3; 15 bases line up with TRBD2. For the CDR3, the DNA is TGCAGTGCTATAAGGACTAGCGGGAGGGGCACAGATACGCAGTATTTT. This sequence encodes CSAIRTSGRGTDTQYF.